A single TCR beta chain is shown here with its context. This specimen comes from a study of response to subunit inactivated influenza vaccine. TCRdb processed the RT-PCR reads anew with MiXCR; each CDR3 protein has one entry. Here the sample spans 860,000 or so distinct CDR3 sequences, 21% being singletons. The CDR3 runs 17 residues. Per germline, CDR1 DFQATT and CDR2 SNEGSKA (reference sequence). V was shortened by 1 base and J by 6 bases, with 22 bases between the two germline ends. The TCR sequence derives from a man between 45 and 60 years old who received an inactivated influenza vaccine. The chain employs TRBV20-1 and TRBJ2-1; D is unclear. The material sequenced was PBMCs from blood, taken around 5 days after vaccination. The CDR3 spells CSARGQERISSANEQFF. DNA for the CDR3: TGCAGTGCTAGAGGGCAAGAGCGAATTTCATCTGCCAATGAGCAGTTCTTC.